The present entry profiles one TCR beta chain with its context. This sample is drawn from a study of OX40 agonist ivuxolimab in advanced cancers. The assay was immunoSEQ multiplex PCR, and TCRdb's table has in-frame clones only and misses some. The sample has more than 40,000 clones, over 75% seen once. Trimming stripped 4 bases from V and 3 bases from J, with 13 bases between. Germline V gene data show CDR1 as MDHEN and CDR2 as SYDVKM. The CDR3 has 14 residues. The receptor was isolated from an adult with an advanced solid tumor such as melanoma, head and neck, liver or kidney cancer. The specimen comprised CD4+ or CD8+ T cells sorted from blood, sampled in a trial of the OX40 agonist ivuxolimab. The V and J genes are TRBV28 and TRBJ2-7; D remains unclear. For the CDR3, the DNA is TGTGCCAGCAGTTCCCGCCGGACCTACTACGAGCAGTACTTC. Translated, it gives CASSSRRTYYEQYF.